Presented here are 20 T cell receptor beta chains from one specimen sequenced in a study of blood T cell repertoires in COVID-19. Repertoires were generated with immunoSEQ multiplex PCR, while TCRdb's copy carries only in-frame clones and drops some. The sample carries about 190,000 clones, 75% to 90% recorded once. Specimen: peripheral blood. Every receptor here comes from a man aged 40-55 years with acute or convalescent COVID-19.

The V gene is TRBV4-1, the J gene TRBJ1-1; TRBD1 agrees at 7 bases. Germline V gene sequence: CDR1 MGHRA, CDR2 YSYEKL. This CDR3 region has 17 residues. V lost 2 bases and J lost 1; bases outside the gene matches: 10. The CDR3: CASSQNRGRYENTEAFF. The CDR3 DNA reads TGCGCCAGCAGCCAAAACAGGGGACGCTACGAGAACACTGAAGCTTTCTTT.

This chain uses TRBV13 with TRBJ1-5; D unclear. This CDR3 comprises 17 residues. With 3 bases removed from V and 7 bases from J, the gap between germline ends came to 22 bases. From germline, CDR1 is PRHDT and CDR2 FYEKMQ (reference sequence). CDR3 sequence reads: CASSFGEPREGEQPQHF. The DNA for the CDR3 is TGTGCCAGCAGCTTCGGGGAACCAAGGGAGGGTGAACAGCCCCAGCATTTT.

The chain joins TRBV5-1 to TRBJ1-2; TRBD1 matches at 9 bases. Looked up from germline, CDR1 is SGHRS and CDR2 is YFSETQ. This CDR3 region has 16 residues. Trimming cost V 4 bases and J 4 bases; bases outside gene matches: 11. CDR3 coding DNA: TGCGCCAGCAGCGTCCTCAACAGGGGGCCCTTCTATGGCTACACCTTC. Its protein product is CASSVLNRGPFYGYTF.

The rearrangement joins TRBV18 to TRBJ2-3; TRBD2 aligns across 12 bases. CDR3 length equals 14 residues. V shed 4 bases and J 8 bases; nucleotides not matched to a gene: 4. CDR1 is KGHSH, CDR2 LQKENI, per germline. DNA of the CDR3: TGTGCCAGCTCACGGACTAGCGGGGACGTTACGCAGTATTTT. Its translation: CASSRTSGDVTQYF.

The CDR3 here is CASSPVGRGSLVTGELFF. CDR3 nucleotide sequence: TGTGCCAGCAGCCCCGTAGGGCGGGGGAGCCTCGTCACCGGGGAGCTGTTTTTT. The chain joins TRBV9 to TRBJ2-2, with 7 bases matching TRBD2. V lost 4 bases to trimming and J lost 4 bases; unmatched junction nucleotides: 16. Per germline, CDR1 SGDLS and CDR2 YYNGEE. The CDR3 loop spans 18 amino acids.

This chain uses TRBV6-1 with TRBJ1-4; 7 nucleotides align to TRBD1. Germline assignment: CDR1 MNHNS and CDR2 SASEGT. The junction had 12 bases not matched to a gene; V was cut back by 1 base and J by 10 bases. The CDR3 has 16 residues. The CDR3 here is CASSEEGALLAGKLFF. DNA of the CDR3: TGTGCCAGCAGTGAAGAGGGGGCCCTCTTGGCCGGAAAACTGTTTTTT.

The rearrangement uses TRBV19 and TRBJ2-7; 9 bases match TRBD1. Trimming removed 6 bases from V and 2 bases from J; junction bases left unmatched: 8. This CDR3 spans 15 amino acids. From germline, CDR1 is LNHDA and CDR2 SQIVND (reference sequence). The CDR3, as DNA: TGTGCCAGTAGGATCCGGGACAGGGTCACCTACGAGCAGTACTTC. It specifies CASRIRDRVTYEQYF.

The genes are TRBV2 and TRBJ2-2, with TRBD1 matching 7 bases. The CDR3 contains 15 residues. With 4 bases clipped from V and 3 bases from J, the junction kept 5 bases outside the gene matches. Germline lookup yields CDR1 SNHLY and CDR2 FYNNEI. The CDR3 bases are TGTGCCAGCAGTGCGGGACAGCCCTACACCGGGGAGCTGTTTTTT. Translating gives CASSAGQPYTGELFF.

CDR3: CASGQRNYGYTF. The CDR3 DNA reads TGTGCCAGCGGACAGAGGAACTATGGCTACACCTTC. V is TRBV6-5 and J is TRBJ1-2; TRBD1 is a possible D gene (6 bases). The germline V gene has CDR1 MNHEY and CDR2 SVGAGI. There are 12 residues in the CDR3. V was trimmed by 8 bases and J by 2 bases, leaving 9 bases between them.

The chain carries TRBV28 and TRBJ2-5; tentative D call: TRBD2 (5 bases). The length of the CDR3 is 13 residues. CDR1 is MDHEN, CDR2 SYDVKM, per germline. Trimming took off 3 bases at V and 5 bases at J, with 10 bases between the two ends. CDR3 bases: TGTGCCAGCAGTTTGAGAGGGTCCGAGACCCAGTACTTC. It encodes CASSLRGSETQYF.

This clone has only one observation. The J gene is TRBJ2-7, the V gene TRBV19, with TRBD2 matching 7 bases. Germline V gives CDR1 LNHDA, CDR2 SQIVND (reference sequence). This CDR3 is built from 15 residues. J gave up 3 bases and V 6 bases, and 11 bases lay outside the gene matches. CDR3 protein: CASSLSLAEFYEQYF. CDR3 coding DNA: TGTGCCAGTAGCCTCAGTCTAGCGGAATTCTACGAGCAGTACTTC.

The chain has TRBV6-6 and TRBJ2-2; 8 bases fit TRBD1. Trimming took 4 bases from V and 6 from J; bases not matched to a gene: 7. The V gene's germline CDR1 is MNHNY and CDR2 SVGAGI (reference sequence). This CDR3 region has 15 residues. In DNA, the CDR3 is TGTGCCAGCAGTTCTGACAGGGGATTCGCCGGGGAGCTGTTTTTT. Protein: CASSSDRGFAGELFF.

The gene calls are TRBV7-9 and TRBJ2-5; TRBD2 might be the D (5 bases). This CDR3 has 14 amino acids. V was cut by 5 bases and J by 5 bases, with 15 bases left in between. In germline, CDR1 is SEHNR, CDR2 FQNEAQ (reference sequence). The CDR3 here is CASSLGIPFETQYF. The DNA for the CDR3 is TGTGCCAGCAGCCTCGGGATCCCCTTCGAGACCCAGTACTTC.

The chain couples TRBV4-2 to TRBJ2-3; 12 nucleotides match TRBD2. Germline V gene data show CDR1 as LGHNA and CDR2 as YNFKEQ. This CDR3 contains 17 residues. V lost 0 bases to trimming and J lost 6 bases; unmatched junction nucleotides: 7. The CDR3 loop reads CASSQDSLAGGHDTQYF. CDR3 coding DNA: TGTGCCAGCAGCCAAGATTCCCTAGCGGGGGGGCATGATACGCAGTATTTT.

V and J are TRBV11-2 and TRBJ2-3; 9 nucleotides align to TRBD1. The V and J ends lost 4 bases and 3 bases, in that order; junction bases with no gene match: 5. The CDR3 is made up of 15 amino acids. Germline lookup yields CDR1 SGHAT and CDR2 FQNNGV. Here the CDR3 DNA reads TGTGCCAGCAGCTACCGGGACAGGGTAACAGATACGCAGTATTTT. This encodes CASSYRDRVTDTQYF.

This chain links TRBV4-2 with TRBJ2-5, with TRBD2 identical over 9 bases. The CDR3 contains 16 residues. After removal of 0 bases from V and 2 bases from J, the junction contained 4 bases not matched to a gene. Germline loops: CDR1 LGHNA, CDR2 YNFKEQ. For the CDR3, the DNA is TGTGCCAGCAGCCAAGACTGGCGGGGGGGACAAGAGACCCAGTACTTC. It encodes CASSQDWRGGQETQYF.

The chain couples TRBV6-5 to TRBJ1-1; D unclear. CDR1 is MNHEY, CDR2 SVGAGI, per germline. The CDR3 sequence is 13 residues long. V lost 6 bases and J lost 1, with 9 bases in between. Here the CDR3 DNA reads TGTGCCAGCAGGGTAGATGCGAACACTGAAGCTTTCTTT. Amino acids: CASRVDANTEAFF.

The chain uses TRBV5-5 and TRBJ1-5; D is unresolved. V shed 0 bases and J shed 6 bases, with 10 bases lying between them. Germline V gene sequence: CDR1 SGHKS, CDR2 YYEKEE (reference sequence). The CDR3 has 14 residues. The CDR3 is CASSLEVAFQPQHF. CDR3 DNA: TGTGCCAGCAGCTTGGAAGTAGCGTTTCAGCCCCAGCATTTT.

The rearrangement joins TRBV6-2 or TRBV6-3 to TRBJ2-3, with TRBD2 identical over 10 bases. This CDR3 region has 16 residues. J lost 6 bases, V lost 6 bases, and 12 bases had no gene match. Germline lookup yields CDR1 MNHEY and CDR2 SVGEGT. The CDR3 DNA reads TGTGCCAGCAGCTTTTATAGCGGGGGGAGCAGGGATACGCAGTATTTT. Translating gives CASSFYSGGSRDTQYF.

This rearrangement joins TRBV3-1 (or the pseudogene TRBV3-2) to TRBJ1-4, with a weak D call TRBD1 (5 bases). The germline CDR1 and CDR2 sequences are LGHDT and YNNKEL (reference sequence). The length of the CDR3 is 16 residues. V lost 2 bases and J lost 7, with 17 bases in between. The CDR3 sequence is CASSQFEMGGGEKLFF. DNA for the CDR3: TGTGCCAGCAGCCAATTTGAGATGGGGGGGGGTGAAAAACTGTTTTTT.